The present TCR beta chain was sequenced within a study of CD8 T cells in Susac syndrome. The CDR3 has 14 residues. Trimming stripped 6 bases from V and 5 bases from J, with 17 bases between. CDR1 is LGHDT and CDR2 is YNNKEL in the germline V gene (reference sequence). TCR beta sequences were obtained from blood CD8+ and CD4+ T cells. The count of this clonotype is one. An amount of RNA that ranged from roughly 0.45 to 1 ug was reverse transcribed with random hexamers. immunoSEQ multiplex PCR amplified TCR beta CDR3 across 54 Vbeta, 13 Jbeta. Via MiXCR, TCRdb re-called the immunoSEQ multiplex PCR reads, giving one row per CDR3 protein. The sample includes some 120,000 distinct CDR3 sequences, approximately 94% of them seen just once.

The chain uses TRBV3-1 and TRBJ2-7; D is perhaps TRBD2 (5 bases). This TCR was sampled from a human donor with multiple sclerosis. The specimen was CD4+ T cells from PBMCs. CDR3 nucleotide sequence: TGTGCCAGCAGTGATTTGGGCCCGAGGGACGAGCAGTACTTC. This sequence encodes CASSDLGPRDEQYF.